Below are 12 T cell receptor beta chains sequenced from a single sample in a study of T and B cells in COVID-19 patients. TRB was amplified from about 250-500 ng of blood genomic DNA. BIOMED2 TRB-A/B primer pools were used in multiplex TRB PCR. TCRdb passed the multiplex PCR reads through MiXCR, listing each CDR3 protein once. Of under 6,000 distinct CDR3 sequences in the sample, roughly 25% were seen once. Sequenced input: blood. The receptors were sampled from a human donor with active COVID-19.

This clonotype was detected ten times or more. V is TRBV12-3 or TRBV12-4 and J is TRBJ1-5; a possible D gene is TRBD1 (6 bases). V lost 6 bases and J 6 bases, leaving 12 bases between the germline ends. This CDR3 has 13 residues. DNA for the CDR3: TGTGCCAGCAGCGGGGGCAGGGCTCAGCCCCAGCATTTT. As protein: CASSGGRAQPQHF.

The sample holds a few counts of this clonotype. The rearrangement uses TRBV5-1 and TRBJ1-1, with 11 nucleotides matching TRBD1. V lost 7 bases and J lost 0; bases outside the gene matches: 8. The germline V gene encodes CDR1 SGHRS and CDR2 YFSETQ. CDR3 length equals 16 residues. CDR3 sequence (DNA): TGCGCCAGCTTAGCCGGGACAGGGGGAGTGAACACTGAAGCTTTCTTT. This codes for CASLAGTGGVNTEAFF.

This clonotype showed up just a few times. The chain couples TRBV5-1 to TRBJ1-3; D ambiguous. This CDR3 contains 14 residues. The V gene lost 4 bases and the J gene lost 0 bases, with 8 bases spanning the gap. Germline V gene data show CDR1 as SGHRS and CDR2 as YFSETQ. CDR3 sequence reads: CASSPSFSGNTIYF. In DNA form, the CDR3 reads TGCGCCAGCAGCCCGTCCTTCTCTGGAAACACCATATATTTT.

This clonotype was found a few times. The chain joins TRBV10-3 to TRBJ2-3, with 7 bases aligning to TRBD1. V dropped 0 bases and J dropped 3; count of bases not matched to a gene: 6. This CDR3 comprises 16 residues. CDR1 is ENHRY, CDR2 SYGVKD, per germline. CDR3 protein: CAISESKGGRTDTQYF. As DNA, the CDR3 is TGTGCCATCAGTGAGTCGAAAGGGGGCAGGACAGATACGCAGTATTTT.

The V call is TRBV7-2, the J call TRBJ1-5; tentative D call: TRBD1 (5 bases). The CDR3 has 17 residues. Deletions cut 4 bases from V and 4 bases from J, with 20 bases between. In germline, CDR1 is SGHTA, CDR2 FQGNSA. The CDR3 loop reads CASSSGSGSGGNQPQHF. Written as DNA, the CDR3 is TGTGCCAGCAGCTCTGGATCGGGGTCGGGGGGTAATCAGCCCCAGCATTTT.

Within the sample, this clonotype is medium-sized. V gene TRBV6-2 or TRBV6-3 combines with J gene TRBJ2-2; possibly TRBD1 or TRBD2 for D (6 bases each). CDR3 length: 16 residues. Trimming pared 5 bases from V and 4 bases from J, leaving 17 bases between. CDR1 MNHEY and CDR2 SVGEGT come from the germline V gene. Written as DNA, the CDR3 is TGTGCCAGCAGTCAAGGTTGGGGGGCTGGCACCGGGGAGCTGTTTTTT. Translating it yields CASSQGWGAGTGELFF.

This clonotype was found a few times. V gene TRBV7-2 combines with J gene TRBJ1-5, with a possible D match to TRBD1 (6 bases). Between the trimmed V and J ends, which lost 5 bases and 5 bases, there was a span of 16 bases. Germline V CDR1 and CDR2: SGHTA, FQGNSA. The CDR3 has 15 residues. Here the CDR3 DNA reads TGTGCCAGCAGCCGCGGACTCCGGACAGATCAGCCCCAGCATTTT. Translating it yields CASSRGLRTDQPQHF.

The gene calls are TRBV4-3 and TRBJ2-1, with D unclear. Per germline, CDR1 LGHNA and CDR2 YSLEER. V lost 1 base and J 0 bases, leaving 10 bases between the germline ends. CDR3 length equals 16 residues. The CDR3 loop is CASSQGQVASYNEQFF. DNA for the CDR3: TGCGCCAGCAGCCAAGGCCAGGTGGCCTCCTACAATGAGCAGTTCTTC.

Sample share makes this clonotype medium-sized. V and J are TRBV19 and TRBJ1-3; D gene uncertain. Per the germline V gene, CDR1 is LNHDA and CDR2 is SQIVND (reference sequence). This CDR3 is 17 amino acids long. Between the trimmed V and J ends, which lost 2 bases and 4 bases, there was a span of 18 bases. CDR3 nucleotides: TGTGCCAGTAGTATAAACCCCCCTGCTTTAGACGGAAACACCATATATTTT. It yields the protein CASSINPPALDGNTIYF. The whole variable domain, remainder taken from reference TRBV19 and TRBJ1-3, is DGGITQSPKYLFRKEGQNVTLSCEQNLNHDAMYWYRQDPGQGLRLIYYSQIVNDFQKGDIAEGYSVSREKKESFPLTVTSAQKNPTAFYLCASSINPPALDGNTIYFGEGSWLTVV.

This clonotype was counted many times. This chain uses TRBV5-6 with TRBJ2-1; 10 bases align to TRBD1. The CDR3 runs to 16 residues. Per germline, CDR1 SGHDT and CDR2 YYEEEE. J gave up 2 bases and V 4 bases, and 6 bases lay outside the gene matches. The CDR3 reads CASSLSGTGAYNEQFF. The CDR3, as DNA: TGTGCCAGCAGCCTTTCCGGGACAGGGGCCTACAATGAGCAGTTCTTC.

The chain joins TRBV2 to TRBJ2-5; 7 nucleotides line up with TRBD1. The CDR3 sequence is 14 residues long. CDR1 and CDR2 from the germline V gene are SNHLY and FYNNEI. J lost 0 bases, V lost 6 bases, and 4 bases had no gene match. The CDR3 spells CASRTGTDQETQYF. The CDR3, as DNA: TGTGCCAGCAGGACCGGGACAGACCAAGAGACCCAGTACTTC.

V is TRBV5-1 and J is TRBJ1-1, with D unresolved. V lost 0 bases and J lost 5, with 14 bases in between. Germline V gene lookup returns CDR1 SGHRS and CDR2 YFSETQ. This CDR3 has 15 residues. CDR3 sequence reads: CASSLGWTPQTEAFF. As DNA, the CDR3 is TGCGCCAGCAGCTTGGGATGGACCCCTCAGACTGAAGCTTTCTTT. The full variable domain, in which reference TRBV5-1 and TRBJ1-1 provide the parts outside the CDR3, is KAGVTQTPRYLIKTRGQQVTLSCSPISGHRSVSWYQQTPGQGLQFLFEYFSETQRNKGNFPGRFSGRQFSNSRSEMNVSTLELGDSALYLCASSLGWTPQTEAFFGQGTRLTVV.